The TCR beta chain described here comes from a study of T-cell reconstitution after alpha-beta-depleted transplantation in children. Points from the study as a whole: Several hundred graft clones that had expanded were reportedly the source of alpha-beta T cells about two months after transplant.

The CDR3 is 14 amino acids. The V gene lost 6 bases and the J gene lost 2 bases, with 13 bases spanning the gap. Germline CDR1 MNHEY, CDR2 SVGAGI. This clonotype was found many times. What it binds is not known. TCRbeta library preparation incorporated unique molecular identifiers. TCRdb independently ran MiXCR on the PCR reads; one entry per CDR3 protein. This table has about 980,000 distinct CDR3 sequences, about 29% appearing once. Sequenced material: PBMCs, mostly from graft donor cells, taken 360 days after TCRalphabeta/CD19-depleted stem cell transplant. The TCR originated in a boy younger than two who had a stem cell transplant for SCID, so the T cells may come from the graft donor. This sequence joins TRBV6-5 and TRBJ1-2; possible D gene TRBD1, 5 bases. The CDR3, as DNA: TGTGCCAGCAGATTCTCGGGACGGAACTATGGCTACACCTTC. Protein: CASRFSGRNYGYTF.